A selection of T cell receptor beta chains follows, all from one sample in a study of cytomegalovirus exposure and HLA in healthy donors. Produced via immunoSEQ multiplex PCR; TCRdb's table is partial and in-frame only. The table lists around 170,000 clones, roughly 82% of them singletons. The specimen sequenced was PBMCs. These receptors were collected from a man in his forties in good health and CMV-seronegative. Both conserved end residues are part of each CDR3. The D gene is left open where the match is weak. Rows give clone size only sometimes, using once, few, many, or a class for an expanded clone.

TRBJ1-2 13 TRBV28 once . CASSSAGDYGYTF TGTGCCAGCAGTAGCGCGGGGGACTATGGCTACACCTTC
TRBJ1-4 14 TRBV7-9 . TRBD1 CASSPWDRDEKLFF TGTGCCAGCAGCCCCTGGGACAGGGATGAAAAACTGTTTTTT
TRBJ1-1 17 TRBV19 . . CASSIARGSSQNTEAFF TGTGCCAGTAGTATAGCCAGAGGGAGTTCTCAGAACACTGAAGCTTTCTTT
TRBJ2-3 18 TRBV5-5 . TRBD2 CASSLRVGSGGYGDTQYF TGTGCCAGCAGCCTGAGGGTCGGGAGCGGGGGGTACGGAGATACGCAGTATTTT
TRBJ1-3 13 TRBV29-1 . . CSVESGAGNTIYF TGCAGCGTTGAATCGGGTGCCGGAAACACCATATATTTT
TRBJ1-6 13 TRBV6-5 once . CAGARDSNSPLHF TGTGCTGGGGCCCGAGACAGTAATTCACCCCTCCACTTT
TRBJ1-2 14 TRBV19 . TRBD1 CATGRTGRNYGYTF TGTGCCACCGGGAGGACAGGGAGAAACTATGGCTACACCTTC
TRBJ2-5 16 TRBV14 . TRBD2 CASSQFSSGTQETQYF TGTGCCAGCAGCCAATTCTCTAGCGGGACTCAAGAGACCCAGTACTTC
TRBJ2-1 15 TRBV7-2 . TRBD2 CASSLARGGANEQFF TGTGCCAGCAGCTTAGCGCGCGGGGGGGCAAATGAGCAGTTCTTC
TRBJ2-3 15 TRBV9 . . CASSVVEGSTDTQYF TGTGCCAGCAGCGTAGTAGAGGGTAGCACAGATACGCAGTATTTT
TRBJ2-5 17 TRBV10-1 . TRBD2 CAPPLAGGPEVSETQYF TGCGCCCCCCCCCTGGCGGGGGGGCCTGAAGTGTCGGAGACCCAGTACTTC
TRBJ2-7 15 TRBV28 . TRBD2 CASSLGGSGSYEQYF TGTGCCAGCAGTTTGGGCGGGAGTGGGTCCTACGAGCAGTACTTC
TRBJ2-3 16 TRBV9 . TRBD2 CASSVDGTSALDTQYF TGTGCCAGCAGCGTAGACGGGACTAGCGCCCTAGATACGCAGTATTTT
TRBJ2-3 15 TRBV2 many TRBD2 CASRYGTSGADTQYF TGTGCCAGCAGGTACGGGACTAGCGGAGCAGATACGCAGTATTTT
TRBJ1-1 12 TRBV21-1 once . CAGGQMNTEAFF TGTGCCGGGGGACAGATGAACACTGAAGCTTTCTTT
TRBJ2-3 17 TRBV4-2 . TRBD2 CASSRLGLAEDTDTQYF TGTGCCAGCAGCCGATTGGGACTAGCGGAGGACACAGATACGCAGTATTTT
TRBJ2-2 15 TRBV4-3 . . CASSQGGTNTGELFF TGCGCCAGCAGCCAAGGGGGCACGAACACCGGGGAGCTGTTTTTT